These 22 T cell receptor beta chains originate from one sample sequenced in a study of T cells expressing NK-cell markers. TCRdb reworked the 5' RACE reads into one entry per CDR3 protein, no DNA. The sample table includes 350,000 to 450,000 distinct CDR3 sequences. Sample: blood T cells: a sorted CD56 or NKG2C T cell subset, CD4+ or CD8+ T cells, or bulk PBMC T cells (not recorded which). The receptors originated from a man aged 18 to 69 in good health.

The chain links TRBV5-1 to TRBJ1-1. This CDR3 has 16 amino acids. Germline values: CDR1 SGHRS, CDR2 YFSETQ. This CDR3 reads CASSLVGGTANTEAFF. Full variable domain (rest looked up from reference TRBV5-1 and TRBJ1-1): KAGVTQTPRYLIKTRGQQVTLSCSPISGHRSVSWYQQTPGQGLQFLFEYFSETQRNKGNFPGRFSGRQFSNSRSEMNVSTLELGDSALYLCASSLVGGTANTEAFFGQGTRLTVV.

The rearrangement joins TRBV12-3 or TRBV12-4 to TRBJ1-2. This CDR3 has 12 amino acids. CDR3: CASSLPGNGYTF.

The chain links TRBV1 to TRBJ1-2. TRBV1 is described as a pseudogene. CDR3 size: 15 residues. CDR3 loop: CTSSQVGIGPGGYTF.

CDR3 amino acids: CASHRGRDEQFF. V gene TRBV6-5 combines with J gene TRBJ2-1; TCRdb names TRBD1, which stays unverified in the absence of DNA. CDR3 length: 12 residues. CDR1 and CDR2 (germline): MNHEY, SVGAGI.

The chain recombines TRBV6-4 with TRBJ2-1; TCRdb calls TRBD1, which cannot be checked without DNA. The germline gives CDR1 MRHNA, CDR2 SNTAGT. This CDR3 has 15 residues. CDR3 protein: CASSEGTAANNEQFF.

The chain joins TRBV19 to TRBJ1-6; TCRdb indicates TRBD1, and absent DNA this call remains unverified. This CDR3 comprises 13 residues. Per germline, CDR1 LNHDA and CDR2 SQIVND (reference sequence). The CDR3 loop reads CASTQTGNSPLHF. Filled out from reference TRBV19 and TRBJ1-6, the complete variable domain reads DGGITQSPKYLFRKEGQNVTLSCEQNLNHDAMYWYRQDPGQGLRLIYYSQIVNDFQKGDIAEGYSVSREKKESFPLTVTSAQKNPTAFYLCASTQTGNSPLHFGNGTRLTVT.

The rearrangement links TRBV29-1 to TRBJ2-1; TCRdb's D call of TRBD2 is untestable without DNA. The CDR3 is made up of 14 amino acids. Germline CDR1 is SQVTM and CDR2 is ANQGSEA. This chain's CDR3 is CSVVPLAGGNEQFF.

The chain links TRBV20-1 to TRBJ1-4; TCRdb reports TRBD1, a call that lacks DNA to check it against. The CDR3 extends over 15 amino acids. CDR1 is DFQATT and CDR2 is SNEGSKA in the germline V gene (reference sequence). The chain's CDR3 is CSARTDGGNNEKLFF.

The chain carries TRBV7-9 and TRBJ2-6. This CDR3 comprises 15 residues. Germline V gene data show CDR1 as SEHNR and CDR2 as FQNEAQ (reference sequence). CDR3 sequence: CASSLYSSGANVLTF.

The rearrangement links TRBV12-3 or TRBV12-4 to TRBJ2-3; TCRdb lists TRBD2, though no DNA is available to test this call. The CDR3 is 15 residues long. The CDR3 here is CASSFLREEFNTQYF.

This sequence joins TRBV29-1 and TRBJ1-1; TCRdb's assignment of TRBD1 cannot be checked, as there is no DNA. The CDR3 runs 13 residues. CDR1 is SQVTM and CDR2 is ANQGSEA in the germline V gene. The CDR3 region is CSVEVDRATEAFF.

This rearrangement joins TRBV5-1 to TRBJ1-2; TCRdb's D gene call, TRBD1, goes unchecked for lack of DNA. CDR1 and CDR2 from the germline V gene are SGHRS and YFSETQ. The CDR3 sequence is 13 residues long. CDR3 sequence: CASSHGQGGGYTF.

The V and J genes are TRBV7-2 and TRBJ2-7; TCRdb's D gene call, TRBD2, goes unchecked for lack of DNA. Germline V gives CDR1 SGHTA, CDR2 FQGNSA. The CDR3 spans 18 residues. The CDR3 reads CASSLALGLAGGPGEQYF.

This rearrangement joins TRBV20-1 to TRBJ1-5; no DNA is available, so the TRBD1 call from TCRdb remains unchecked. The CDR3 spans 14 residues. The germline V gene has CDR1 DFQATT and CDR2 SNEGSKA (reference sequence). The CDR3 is CSAPQGVRNQPQHF.

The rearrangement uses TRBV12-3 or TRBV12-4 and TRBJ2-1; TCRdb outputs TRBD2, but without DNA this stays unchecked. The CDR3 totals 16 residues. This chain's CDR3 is CASSLSASGGADEQFF.

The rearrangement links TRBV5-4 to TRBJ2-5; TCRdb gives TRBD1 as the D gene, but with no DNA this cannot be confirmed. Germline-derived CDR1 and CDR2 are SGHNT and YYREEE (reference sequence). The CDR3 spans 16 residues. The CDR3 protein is CASSFFQRGGQETQYF. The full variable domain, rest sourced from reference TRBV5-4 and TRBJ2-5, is ETGVTQSPTHLIKTRGQQVTLRCSSQSGHNTVSWYQQALGQGPQFIFQYYREEENGRGNFPPRFSGLQFPNYSSELNVNALELDDSALYLCASSFFQRGGQETQYFGPGTRLLVL.

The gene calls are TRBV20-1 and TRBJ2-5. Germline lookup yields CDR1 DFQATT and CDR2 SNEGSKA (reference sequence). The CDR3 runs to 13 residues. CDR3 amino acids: CSARPYTKETQYF.

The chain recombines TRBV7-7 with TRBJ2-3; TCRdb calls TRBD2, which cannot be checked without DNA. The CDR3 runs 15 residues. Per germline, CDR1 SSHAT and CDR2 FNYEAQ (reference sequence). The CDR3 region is CASSVSGGDTDTQYF.

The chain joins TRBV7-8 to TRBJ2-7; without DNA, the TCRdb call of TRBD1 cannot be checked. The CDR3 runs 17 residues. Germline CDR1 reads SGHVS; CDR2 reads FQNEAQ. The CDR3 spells CASSLALTGGAGYEQYF.

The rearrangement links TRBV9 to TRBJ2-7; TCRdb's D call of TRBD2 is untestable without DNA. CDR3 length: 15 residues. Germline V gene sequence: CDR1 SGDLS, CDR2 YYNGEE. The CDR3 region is CASSPLPGGSYEQYF.

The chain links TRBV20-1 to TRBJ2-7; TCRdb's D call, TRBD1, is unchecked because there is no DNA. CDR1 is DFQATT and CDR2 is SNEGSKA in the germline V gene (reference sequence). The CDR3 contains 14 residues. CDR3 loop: CSARASAGGYEQYF.

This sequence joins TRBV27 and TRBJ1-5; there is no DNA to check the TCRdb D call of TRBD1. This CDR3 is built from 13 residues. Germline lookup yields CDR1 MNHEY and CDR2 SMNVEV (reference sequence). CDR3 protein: CASSRTGMEPQHF.